The 7 T cell receptor beta chains listed next were all sequenced from one sample in a study of blood T cells in healthy people across ages. Then a second PCR, running about 6 to 11 cycles, was carried out with a sample-barcoded 5' primer and a J-beta primer mix. Each CDR3 protein gets one entry after TCRdb re-called the 5' RACE reads with MiXCR. The repertoire has some 850,000 distinct CDR3 sequences, roughly 26% of them found once; the top ten carry 3%. This sample also appeared in a second study, on T cells of mothers and their children.

Material for sequencing was blood. These receptors all stem from a boy younger than 18 in good health.

The rearrangement joins TRBV2 to TRBJ2-1; 8 bases map to TRBD2. The last part of the DNA fits TRBJ2-5 better; the J call may be wrong. Germline lookup yields CDR1 SNHLY and CDR2 FYNNEI. CDR3 size: 14 residues. This CDR3 reads CALRRGEFQETQYF. In DNA form, the CDR3 reads TGTGCCCTCAGGCGGGGGGAATTTCAAGAGACCCAGTACTTC.

This clonotype was found a few times. At one end, the junction sequence differs from germline, possibly due to a read error. The rearrangement uses TRBV7-9 and TRBJ2-2; D is possibly TRBD2 (5 bases). The CDR3 has 15 amino acids. Germline V lookup: CDR1 SEHNR, CDR2 FQNEAQ (reference sequence). The CDR3 protein is CASSLVTGNSGELFF. CDR3 coding DNA: TGTGCCAGCAGCTTAGTAACGGGGAACTCCGGGGAGCTGTTTTTT.

In its sample, this clonotype was seen a few times. V gene TRBV5-1 combines with J gene TRBJ1-2, with D perhaps TRBD1 (5 bases). The CDR3 is made up of 15 amino acids. Trimming stripped 4 bases from V and 4 bases from J, with 17 bases between. The germline gives CDR1 SGHRS, CDR2 YFSETQ. CDR3 amino acids: CASSPTQGISYGYTF. In nucleotides, the CDR3 is TGCGCCAGCAGCCCAACCCAGGGAATTAGCTATGGCTACACCTTC.

The table lists this clonotype with a few counts. The chain couples TRBV6-5 to TRBJ2-7; tentatively, D is TRBD1 or TRBD2 (5 bases each). CDR1 is MNHEY and CDR2 is SVGAGI in the germline V gene. CDR3 length: 16 amino acids. Deletions cut 0 bases from V and 2 bases from J, with 14 bases between. For the CDR3, the DNA is TGTGCCAGCAGTTACTCGGGACCGACCATGGCCTACGAGCAGTACTTC. It specifies CASSYSGPTMAYEQYF.

This chain joins TRBV10-3 and TRBJ2-7; 11 positions agree with TRBD2. The germline CDR1 and CDR2 sequences are ENHRY and SYGVKD. There are 16 residues in the CDR3. J was trimmed by 1 base and V by 2 bases; bases with no gene match: 4. CDR3: CAISEPGTSGSYEQYF. In DNA, the CDR3 is TGTGCCATCAGTGAGCCCGGGACTAGCGGATCCTACGAGCAGTACTTC.

J is TRBJ2-5 and V is TRBV10-3; D ambiguous. Matching the DNA end better, TRBJ2-7 makes the J call doubtful. The length of the CDR3 is 11 residues. The germline CDR1 and CDR2 sequences are ENHRY and SYGVKD. CDR3 in DNA: TGTGCCATCAGTAGAGGCTACGAGCAGTACTTC. Protein: CAISRGYEQYF.

This clonotype was recorded a few times. CDR3 in amino acids: CASSQNYNTEAFF. The CDR3 DNA follows: TGTGCCAGCAGCCAAAACTACAACACTGAAGCTTTCTTT. The chain is built from TRBV4-2 and TRBJ1-1; D call uncertain. The CDR3 has 13 residues. V was trimmed by 2 bases and J by 2 bases, leaving 6 bases between them. The germline CDR1 and CDR2 sequences are LGHNA and YNFKEQ.